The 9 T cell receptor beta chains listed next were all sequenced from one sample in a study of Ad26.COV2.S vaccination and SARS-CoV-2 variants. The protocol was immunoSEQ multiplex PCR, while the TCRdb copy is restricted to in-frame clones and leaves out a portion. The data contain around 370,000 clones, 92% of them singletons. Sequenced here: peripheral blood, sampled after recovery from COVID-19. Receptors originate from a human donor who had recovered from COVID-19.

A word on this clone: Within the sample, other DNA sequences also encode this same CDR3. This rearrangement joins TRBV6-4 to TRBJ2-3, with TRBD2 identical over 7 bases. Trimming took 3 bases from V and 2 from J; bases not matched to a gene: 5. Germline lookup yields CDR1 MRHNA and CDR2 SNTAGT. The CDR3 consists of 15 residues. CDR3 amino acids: CASSESGGVTDTQYF. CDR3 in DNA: TGTGCCAGCAGTGAATCGGGGGGTGTCACAGATACGCAGTATTTT.

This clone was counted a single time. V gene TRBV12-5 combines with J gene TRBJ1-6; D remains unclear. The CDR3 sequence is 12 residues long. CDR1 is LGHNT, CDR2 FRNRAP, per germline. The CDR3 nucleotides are TGTGCCGCCGGGGTCCCAGGTTCACCCCTCCACTTT. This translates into CAAGVPGSPLHF.

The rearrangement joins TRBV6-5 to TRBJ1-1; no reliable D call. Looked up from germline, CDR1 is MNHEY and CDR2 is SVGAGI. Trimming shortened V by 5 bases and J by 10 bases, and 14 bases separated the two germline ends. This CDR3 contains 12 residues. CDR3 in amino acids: CASSQLLGLAFF. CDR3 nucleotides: TGTGCCAGCAGTCAACTCTTAGGGCTAGCTTTCTTT.

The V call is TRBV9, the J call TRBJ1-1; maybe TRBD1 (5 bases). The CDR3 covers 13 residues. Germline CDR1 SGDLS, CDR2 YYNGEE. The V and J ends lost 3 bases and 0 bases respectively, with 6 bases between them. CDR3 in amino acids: CASSEGVNTEAFF. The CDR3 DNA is TGTGCCAGCAGCGAAGGGGTGAACACTGAAGCTTTCTTT.

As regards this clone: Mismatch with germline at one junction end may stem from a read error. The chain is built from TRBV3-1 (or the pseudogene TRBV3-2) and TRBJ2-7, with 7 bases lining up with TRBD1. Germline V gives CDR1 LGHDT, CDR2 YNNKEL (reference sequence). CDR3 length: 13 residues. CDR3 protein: CASSSGTAYGQYF. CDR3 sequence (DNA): TGTGCCAGCAGCTCCGGGACAGCCTACGGGCAGTACTTC.

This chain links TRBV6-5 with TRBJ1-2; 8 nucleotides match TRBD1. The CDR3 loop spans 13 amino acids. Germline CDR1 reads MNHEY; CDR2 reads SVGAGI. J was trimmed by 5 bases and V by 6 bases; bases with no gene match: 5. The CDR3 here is CASSRQGWYGYTF. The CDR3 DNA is TGTGCCAGCAGCCGACAGGGGTGGTATGGCTACACCTTC.

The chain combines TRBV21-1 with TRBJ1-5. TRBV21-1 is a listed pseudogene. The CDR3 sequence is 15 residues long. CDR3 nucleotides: TGTGCCAGCAGCAAAGCGGAGGGACTTAATCAGCCCCAGCATTTT. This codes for CASSKAEGLNQPQHF.

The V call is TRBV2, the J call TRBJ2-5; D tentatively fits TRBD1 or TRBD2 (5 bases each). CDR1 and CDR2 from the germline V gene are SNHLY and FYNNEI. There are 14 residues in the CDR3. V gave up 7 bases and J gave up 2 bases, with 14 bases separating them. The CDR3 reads CASTSQGSQETQYF. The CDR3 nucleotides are TGTGCCAGCACTAGCCAGGGTTCACAAGAGACCCAGTACTTC.

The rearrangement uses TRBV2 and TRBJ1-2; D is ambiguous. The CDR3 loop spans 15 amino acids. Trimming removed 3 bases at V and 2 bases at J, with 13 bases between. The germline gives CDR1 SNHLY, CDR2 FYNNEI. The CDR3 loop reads CASSDGPHTNYGYTF. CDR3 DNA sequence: TGTGCCAGCAGTGACGGCCCACATACGAACTATGGCTACACCTTC.